This TCR beta chain was captured by sequencing in a study of blood T cell repertoires in COVID-19. Overall study context: The United States, Italy and Spain provided the acute and convalescent COVID-19 samples. The cDNA or gDNA used as material had been derived from T cells, B-cell-depleted T cells, or PBMCs.

This CDR3 is 15 amino acids long. In the original workflow: Amplification of reference gene primers provided the estimated nucleated cell counts. Only in-frame clones appear in the TCRdb table, and some are missing; sequencing was by immunoSEQ multiplex PCR. That table gives V, J and clone size, and the DNA gave D and trimming. The data hold 75,000 to 100,000 clones, with about 86% observed a single time. The chain recombines TRBV21-1 with TRBJ1-1; the table gives TRBD1 as D, unverified against the DNA. TRBV21-1 is an annotated pseudogene. The sequence came from a woman older than 75 with acute or convalescent COVID-19. The sequenced sample was peripheral blood. The CDR3 here is CASSHWDIGRTEAFF. DNA for the CDR3: TGTGCCAGCAGCCACTGGGACATCGGTAGGACTGAAGCTTTCTTT.